Listed here are 13 T cell receptor beta chains from one sample, sequenced in a study of blood T cell repertoires in COVID-19. TCRdb keeps only in-frame clones here, not all; method: immunoSEQ multiplex PCR. The top ten hold approximately 4% of the sample, which has about 220,000 clones, 82% seen once. The specimen was peripheral blood. Source of these receptors: a woman older than 75 with acute or convalescent COVID-19.

The rearrangement joins TRBV28 to TRBJ1-1, with D possibly matching TRBD1 (6 bases). The CDR3 totals 14 residues. Trimming removed 6 bases from V and 0 bases from J, with 11 bases in between. CDR1 and CDR2 (germline): MDHEN, SYDVKM. The chain's CDR3 is CASRRGGMNTEAFF. The CDR3 bases are TGTGCCAGCAGGAGGGGGGGGATGAACACTGAAGCTTTCTTT.

The CDR3 region has the DNA TGTGCCAGCAGTTACGGAGTATCCGACACAGATACGCAGTATTTT. Translation gives CASSYGVSDTDTQYF. The chain joins TRBV6-6 to TRBJ2-3; no firm D call. V lost 2 bases, J lost 2 bases, and 11 bases lay in between. Germline assignment: CDR1 MNHNY and CDR2 SVGAGI (reference sequence). CDR3 length: 15 amino acids.

The chain joins TRBV27 to TRBJ1-2, with 9 bases aligning to TRBD1. Germline trimming cut 7 bases from V and 8 bases from J; bases unmatched to any gene: 8. Germline-derived CDR1 and CDR2 are MNHEY and SMNVEV (reference sequence). The CDR3 has 13 residues. CDR3 sequence: CASTTGGAEGYTF. The CDR3 DNA follows: TGTGCCAGCACTACAGGGGGCGCAGAAGGCTACACCTTC.

This chain joins TRBV3-1 (or the pseudogene TRBV3-2) and TRBJ2-3, with D maybe TRBD2 (5 bases). Trimming took 3 bases from V and 2 from J, leaving 15 bases between them. CDR1 and CDR2 (germline): LGHDT, YNNKEL (reference sequence). This CDR3 region has 16 residues. DNA for the CDR3: TGTGCCAGCAGCCACGAGACTACACTCTCCACAGATACGCAGTATTTT. Its protein is CASSHETTLSTDTQYF.

This clone was counted a few times. V gene TRBV23-1 combines with J gene TRBJ2-3; TRBD2 aligns across 8 bases. TRBV23-1 is treated as an ORF (open reading frame) with a function not yet certain. CDR3 length: 16 amino acids. V was pared by 3 bases and J by 4 bases, with 9 bases of the junction left unmatched. CDR3 residues: CASSQGTSFSSDTQYF. The CDR3 DNA is TGCGCCAGCAGTCAGGGGACTAGTTTTTCGTCAGATACGCAGTATTTT.

With regard to this clone: Other nucleotide sequences from this sample produce the same CDR3. The V gene is TRBV2, the J gene TRBJ1-1, with D maybe TRBD1 (5 bases). Per the germline V gene, CDR1 is SNHLY and CDR2 is FYNNEI. V lost 6 bases and J lost 1, with 12 bases in between. This CDR3 is 14 amino acids long. In DNA form, the CDR3 reads TGTGCCAGCAGAGATCAGGGCAGGAACACTGAAGCTTTCTTT. Protein product: CASRDQGRNTEAFF. Complete variable domain (other parts from reference TRBV2 and TRBJ1-1): EPEVTQTPSHQVTQMGQEVILRCVPISNHLYFYWYRQILGQKVEFLVSFYNNEISEKSEIFDDQFSVERPDGSNFTLKIRSTKLEDSAMYFCASRDQGRNTEAFFGQGTRLTVV.

J is TRBJ1-2 and V is TRBV27; TRBD1 is a possible D gene (6 bases). This CDR3 spans 14 amino acids. V dropped 4 bases and J dropped 6 bases, with 15 bases sitting between them. Germline V gives CDR1 MNHEY, CDR2 SMNVEV (reference sequence). CDR3 nucleotide sequence: TGTGCCAGCAGTTCGGCAGGGGAGCACCATGGCTACACCTTC. It is translated as CASSSAGEHHGYTF.

This clone was counted a single time. This chain links TRBV6-5 with TRBJ2-5; 13 nucleotides agree with TRBD2. V dropped 6 bases and J dropped 2; count of bases not matched to a gene: 3. CDR3 length equals 15 residues. Germline CDR1 MNHEY, CDR2 SVGAGI. CDR3: CASSLTSGGQETQYF. As DNA, the CDR3 is TGTGCCAGCAGCCTGACTAGCGGGGGGCAAGAGACCCAGTACTTC.

The V call is TRBV7-9, the J call TRBJ2-1; 9 bases match TRBD2. This CDR3 has 15 residues. Germline CDR1 and CDR2: SEHNR and FQNEAQ (reference sequence). The trim removed 5 bases at V and 1 base at J, leaving 3 bases unmatched. The CDR3 bases are TGTGCCAGCAGCCCCCTAGCGGGATCCTACAATGAGCAGTTCTTC. Encoded protein: CASSPLAGSYNEQFF. The full variable domain, completed using reference TRBV7-9 and TRBJ2-1, is DTGVSQNPRHKITKRGQNVTFRCDPISEHNRLYWYRQTLGQGPEFLTYFQNEAQLEKSRLLSDRFSAERPKGSFSTLEIQRTEQGDSAMYLCASSPLAGSYNEQFFGPGTRLTVL.

V and J are TRBV27 and TRBJ1-2; the D is unclear. The V gene's germline CDR1 is MNHEY and CDR2 SMNVEV (reference sequence). The V and J ends lost 5 bases and 5 bases respectively, with 15 bases between them. There are 14 residues in the CDR3. The CDR3 coding sequence is TGTGCCAGCAGTCGCGCGGGCGAATCTTATGGCTACACCTTC. Translation: CASSRAGESYGYTF.

This chain connects TRBV29-1 to TRBJ2-3; TRBD2 agrees at 8 bases. Germline-derived CDR1 and CDR2 are SQVTM and ANQGSEA. J was trimmed by 3 bases and V by 7 bases; bases with no gene match: 9. This CDR3 has 14 amino acids. The chain's CDR3 is CSAPETGGTDTQYF. DNA for the CDR3: TGCAGCGCCCCCGAGACGGGGGGGACAGATACGCAGTATTTT.

This clone has a handful of counts. The CDR3 coding sequence is TGTGCCAGCAGCTTCCCGGACAGAGAAGCTTTCTTT. It specifies CASSFPDREAFF. The gene calls are TRBV7-8 and TRBJ1-1; perhaps TRBD1 as D (6 bases). Trimming removed 3 bases from V and 8 bases from J, with 10 bases in between. This CDR3 is built from 12 residues. Germline CDR1 reads SGHVS; CDR2 reads FQNEAQ.

The chain combines TRBV3-1 (or the pseudogene TRBV3-2) with TRBJ1-6, with 7 bases matching TRBD1. This CDR3 is 15 amino acids long. Germline lookup yields CDR1 LGHDT and CDR2 YNNKEL (reference sequence). V dropped 4 bases and J dropped 5; count of bases not matched to a gene: 5. The CDR3 protein is CASSPSGQDNSPLHF. The CDR3 DNA reads as TGTGCCAGCAGCCCCTCCGGACAGGATAATTCACCCCTCCACTTT.